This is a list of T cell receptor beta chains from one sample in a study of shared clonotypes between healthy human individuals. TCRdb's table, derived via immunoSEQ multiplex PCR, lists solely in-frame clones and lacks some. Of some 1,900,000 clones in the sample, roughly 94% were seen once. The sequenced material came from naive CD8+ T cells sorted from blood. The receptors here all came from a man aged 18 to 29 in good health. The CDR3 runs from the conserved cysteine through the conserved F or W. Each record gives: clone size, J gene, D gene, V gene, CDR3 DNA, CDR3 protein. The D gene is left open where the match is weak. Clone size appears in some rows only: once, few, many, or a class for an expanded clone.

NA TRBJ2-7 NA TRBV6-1 TGTGCCAGCAGAGGGGGGGACTACTACGAGCAGTACTTC CASRGGDYYEQYF
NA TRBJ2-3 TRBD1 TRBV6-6 TGTGCCAGCAACCCATTGACAGGGGCTAGCACAGATACGCAGTATTTT CASNPLTGASTDTQYF
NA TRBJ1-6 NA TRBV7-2 TGTGCCAGCAGCCGGACAGATAGCTCCTATAATTCACCCCTCCACTTT CASSRTDSSYNSPLHF
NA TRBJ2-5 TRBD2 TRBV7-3 TGTGCCAGCAGCTCAATCGGGAGACTAGCGGGGATTGGGGAGACCCAGTACTTC CASSSIGRLAGIGETQYF
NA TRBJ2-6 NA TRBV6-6 TGTGCCAGCAGTCCAGGGTCTGGGGCCAACGTCCTGACTTTC CASSPGSGANVLTF
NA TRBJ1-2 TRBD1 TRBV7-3 TGTGCCAGCAGCAGTAAAGGAGGGGGACAGGGGAACAACTATGGCTACACCTTC CASSSKGGGQGNNYGYTF
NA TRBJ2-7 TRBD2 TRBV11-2 TGTGCCAGCAGCCGGACTAGCGGGACGAGCTCCTACGAGCAGTACTTC CASSRTSGTSSYEQYF
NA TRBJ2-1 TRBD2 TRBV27 TGTGCCAGCAGTACCACCCGGACTAGCGGGAGAGCCCCCTACAATGAGCAGTTCTTC CASSTTRTSGRAPYNEQFF
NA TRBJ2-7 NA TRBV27 TGTGCCAGCAGTTCATTACCCCCCGGGGACGAGCAGTACTTC CASSSLPPGDEQYF
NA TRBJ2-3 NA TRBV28 TGTGCCAGCAGTCCCACCGGGTTCACCCCGACAGATACGCAGTATTTT CASSPTGFTPTDTQYF
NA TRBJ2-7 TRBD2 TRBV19 TGTGCCAGTAGTAGTAACTGGGCTAGCGGTTACGAGCAGTACTTC CASSSNWASGYEQYF
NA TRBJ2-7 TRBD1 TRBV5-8 TGTGCCAGCAGCTTACCTCAAGGGACAGGAACCTACGAGCAGTACTTC CASSLPQGTGTYEQYF
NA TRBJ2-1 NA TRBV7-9 TGTGCCAGCAGCTTCGCGGGCGGCGGCGGGACCTACAATGAGCAGTTCTTC CASSFAGGGGTYNEQFF
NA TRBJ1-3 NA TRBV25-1 TGTGCCAGCAGTGACTCGGACGGTTTTGGAAACACCATATATTTT CASSDSDGFGNTIYF
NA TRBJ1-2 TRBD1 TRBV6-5 TGTGCCAGCAGTTACGGGACAGGGGTTTATGGCTACACCTTC CASSYGTGVYGYTF
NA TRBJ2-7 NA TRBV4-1 TGCGCCAGCAGCCAAGCCAGCGGCAGAAACTCCTACGAGCAGTACTTC CASSQASGRNSYEQYF
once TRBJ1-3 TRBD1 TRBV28 TGTGCCAGCAGTGAACCGGGACAGGGACTAAACACCATATATTTT CASSEPGQGLNTIYF
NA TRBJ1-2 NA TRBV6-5 TGTGCCAGCAGCGGTGTGTCGAACTATGGCTACACCTTC CASSGVSNYGYTF
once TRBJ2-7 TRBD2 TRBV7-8 TGTGCCAGCAGCTTGGGACTAGCGGGTGCCCCGCTCTCCTACGAGCAGTACTTC CASSLGLAGAPLSYEQYF
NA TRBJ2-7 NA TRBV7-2 TGTGCCAGCAGCTTTGGCAGATACTACGAGCAGTACTTC CASSFGRYYEQYF
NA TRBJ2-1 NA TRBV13 TGTGCCAGCAGCTTATGGGCTAGCCTGTACAATGAGCAGTTCTTC CASSLWASLYNEQFF
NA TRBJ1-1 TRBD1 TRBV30 TGTGCCTGGGGGACAGCGAACACTGAAGCTTTCTTT CAWGTANTEAFF
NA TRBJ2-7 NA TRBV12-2 TGTGCAAGTCGGTTTCTAGCGGGACCTTACGAGCAGTACTTC CASRFLAGPYEQYF
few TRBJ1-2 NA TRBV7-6 TGTGCCAGCAGCAGCGGGACCGGAGAGGCCTATGGCTACACCTTC CASSSGTGEAYGYTF
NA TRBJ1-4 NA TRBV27 TGTGCCAGCAGTCCGCGACAGGACCTTAATGAAAAACTGTTTTTT CASSPRQDLNEKLFF
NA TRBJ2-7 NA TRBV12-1 TGTGCCAGCGACCGCGGGACAGGGGAACCCAGGGAATCATACGAGCAGTACTTC CASDRGTGEPRESYEQYF
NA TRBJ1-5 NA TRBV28 TGTGCCAGCAGTCCAGTCAGCAATCAGCCCCAGCATTTT CASSPVSNQPQHF
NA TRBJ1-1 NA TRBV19 TGTGCCAGTAGTATATATGTGAACACTGAAGCTTTCTTT CASSIYVNTEAFF
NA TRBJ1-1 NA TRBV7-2 TGTGCCAGCAGCTTATTACCCGACGCAGTTTACACTGAAGCTTTCTTT CASSLLPDAVYTEAFF
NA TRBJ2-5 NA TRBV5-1 TGCGCCAGCAGCTTGGTTTATCAGGACCCGTGTTACTTC CASSLVYQDPCYF